This entry lists 5 T cell receptor beta chains sequenced from one sample in a study of response to subunit inactivated influenza vaccine. TCRdb called the RT-PCR reads again in MiXCR, with one record for every CDR3 protein. The top ten hold 13% of the sample, which has hundreds of thousands of distinct CDR3 sequences, 7.6% seen once. This material consisted of PBMCs from blood, taken around 25 months after vaccination. These receptors all stem from a man aged 50 to 69 who received an inactivated influenza vaccine.

This clonotype has a handful of counts. The V call is TRBV5-1, the J call TRBJ1-1; a possible D gene is TRBD1 (5 bases). Germline V gene data show CDR1 as SGHRS and CDR2 as YFSETQ. V lost 5 bases, J lost 0 bases, and 11 bases lay in between. The CDR3 loop spans 14 amino acids. As DNA, the CDR3 is TGCGCCAGCAGTATCGGGGGTCTGAACACTGAAGCTTTCTTT. Translated, it gives CASSIGGLNTEAFF.

V gene TRBV7-2 combines with J gene TRBJ1-1; 8 nucleotides agree with TRBD1. After removal of 0 bases from V and 3 bases from J, the junction contained 3 bases not matched to a gene. Germline assignment: CDR1 SGHTA and CDR2 FQGNSA. This CDR3 spans 15 amino acids. CDR3 DNA sequence: TGTGCCAGCAGCTTAGCCAGGGGGCGAGACACTGAAGCTTTCTTT. It codes for CASSLARGRDTEAFF.

This clonotype came up many times. The chain couples TRBV14 to TRBJ1-2, with TRBD1 matching 9 bases. CDR1 and CDR2 from the germline V gene are SGHDN and FVKESK. The CDR3 totals 16 residues. V trimming: 4 bases; J trimming: 7 bases; junction bases outside the gene matches: 13. The CDR3 sequence: CASSRATGTGYSGYTF. Here the CDR3 DNA reads TGTGCCAGCAGCCGGGCCACCGGGACAGGGTATTCTGGCTACACCTTC.

This clonotype was seen at least ten times. The V gene is TRBV7-9, the J gene TRBJ2-2, with D possibly being TRBD2 (6 bases). The CDR3 length is 15 residues. CDR1 is SEHNR and CDR2 is FQNEAQ in the germline V gene (reference sequence). The ends were cut back, 5 bases at V and 2 bases at J, with 12 bases in the middle. The CDR3 reads CASSPRLENTGELFF. CDR3 DNA: TGTGCCAGCAGCCCCAGACTAGAAAACACCGGGGAGCTGTTTTTT.

The sample holds a few counts of this clonotype. The chain carries TRBV6-1 and TRBJ2-2, with D tentatively TRBD1 (5 bases). This CDR3 comprises 15 residues. Germline V lookup: CDR1 MNHNS, CDR2 SASEGT. V was trimmed by 6 bases and J by 4 bases, leaving 15 bases between them. Here the CDR3 DNA reads TGTGCCAGCAGACCCCAGGGCGTCGGCACCGGGGAGCTGTTTTTT. Translated: CASRPQGVGTGELFF.